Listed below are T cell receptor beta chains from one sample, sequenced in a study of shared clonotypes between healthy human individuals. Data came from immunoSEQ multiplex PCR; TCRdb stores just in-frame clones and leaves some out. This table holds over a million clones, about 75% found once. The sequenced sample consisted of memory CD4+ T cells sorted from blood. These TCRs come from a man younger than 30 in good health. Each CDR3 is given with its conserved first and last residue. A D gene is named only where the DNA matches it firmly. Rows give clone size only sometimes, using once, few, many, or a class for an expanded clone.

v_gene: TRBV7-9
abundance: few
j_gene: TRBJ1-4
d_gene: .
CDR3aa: CASSLAAANEKLFF
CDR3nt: TGTGCCAGCAGCTTAGCGGCAGCTAATGAAAAACTGTTTTTT

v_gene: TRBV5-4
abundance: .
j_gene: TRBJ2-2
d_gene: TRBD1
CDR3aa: CASSRQGMSTGELFF
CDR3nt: TGTGCCAGCAGCCGACAGGGGATGAGCACCGGGGAGCTGTTTTTT

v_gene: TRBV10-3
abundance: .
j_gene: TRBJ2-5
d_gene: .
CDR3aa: CAISIEQETQYF
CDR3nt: TGTGCCATCAGTATTGAACAAGAGACCCAGTACTTC

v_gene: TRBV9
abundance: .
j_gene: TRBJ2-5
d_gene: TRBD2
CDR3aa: CASSVSGLAGGLQETQYF
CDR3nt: TGTGCCAGCAGCGTGTCTGGACTAGCGGGAGGTCTCCAAGAGACCCAGTACTTC

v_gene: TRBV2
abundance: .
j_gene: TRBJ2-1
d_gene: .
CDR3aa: CASCPSEAYNEQFF
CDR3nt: TGTGCCAGCTGCCCGAGCGAAGCCTACAATGAGCAGTTCTTC

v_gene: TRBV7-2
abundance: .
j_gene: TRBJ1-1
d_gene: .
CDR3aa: CASSPWEGNTEAFF
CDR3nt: TGTGCCAGCAGCCCCTGGGAGGGGAACACTGAAGCTTTCTTT

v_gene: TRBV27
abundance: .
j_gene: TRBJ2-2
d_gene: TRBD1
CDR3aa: CASTSGQVPTGELFF
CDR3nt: TGTGCCAGCACCTCGGGACAGGTACCCACCGGGGAGCTGTTTTTT

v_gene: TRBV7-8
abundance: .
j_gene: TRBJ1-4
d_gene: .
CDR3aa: CASSLGVEKLFF
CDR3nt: TGTGCCAGCAGCTTAGGAGTGGAAAAACTGTTTTTT

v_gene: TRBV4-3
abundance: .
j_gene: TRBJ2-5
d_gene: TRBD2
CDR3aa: CASSQEGTSGGETQYF
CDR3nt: TGCGCCAGCAGCCAAGAAGGGACTAGCGGGGGGGAGACCCAGTACTTC

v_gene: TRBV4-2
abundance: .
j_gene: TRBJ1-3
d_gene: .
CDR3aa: CASSQDLRDSPGNTIYF
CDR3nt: TGTGCCAGCAGCCAAGATCTAAGGGACTCACCTGGAAACACCATATATTTT

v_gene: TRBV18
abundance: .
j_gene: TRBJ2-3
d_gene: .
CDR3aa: CASSHRGSDTQYF
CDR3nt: TGTGCCAGCTCACATAGGGGGAGCGATACGCAGTATTTT

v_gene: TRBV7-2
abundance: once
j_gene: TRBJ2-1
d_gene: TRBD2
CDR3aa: CASSPTSGSWEQFF
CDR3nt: TGTGCCAGCAGCCCTACTAGCGGGAGTTGGGAGCAGTTCTTC

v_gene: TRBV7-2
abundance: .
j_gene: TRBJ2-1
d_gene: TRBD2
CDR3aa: CASTGLAGAVEQFF
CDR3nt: TGTGCCAGCACCGGACTAGCGGGAGCGGTTGAGCAGTTCTTC

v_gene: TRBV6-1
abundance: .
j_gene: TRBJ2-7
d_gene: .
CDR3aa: CASSEVLLKGGEQYF
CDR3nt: TGTGCCAGCAGTGAGGTTCTATTGAAGGGCGGCGAGCAGTACTTC

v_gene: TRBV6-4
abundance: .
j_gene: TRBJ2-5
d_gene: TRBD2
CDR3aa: CASRGTGLAASRRETQYF
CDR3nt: TGTGCCAGCAGAGGAACCGGACTAGCGGCGTCTAGACGGGAGACCCAGTACTTC

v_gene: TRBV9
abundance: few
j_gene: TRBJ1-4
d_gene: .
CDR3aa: CASSGQVNEKLFF
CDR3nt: TGTGCCAGCAGCGGCCAGGTTAATGAAAAACTGTTTTTT

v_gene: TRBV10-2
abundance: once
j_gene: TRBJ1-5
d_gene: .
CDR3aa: CASSESGGQPQHF
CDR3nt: TGCGCCAGCAGTGAGTCGGGGGGTCAGCCCCAGCATTTT

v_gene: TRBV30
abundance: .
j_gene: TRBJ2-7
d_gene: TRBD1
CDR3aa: CAWSGQTGVYEQYF
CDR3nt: TGTGCCTGGAGTGGCCAAACAGGGGTCTACGAGCAGTACTTC

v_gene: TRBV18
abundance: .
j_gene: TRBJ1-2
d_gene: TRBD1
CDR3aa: CASSLLETGGYGYTF
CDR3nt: TGTGCCAGCTCACTATTGGAGACAGGGGGATATGGCTACACCTTC

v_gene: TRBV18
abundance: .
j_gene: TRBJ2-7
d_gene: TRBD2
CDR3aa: CASSPPLLAGDSYEQYF
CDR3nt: TGTGCCAGCTCACCCCCCTTACTAGCGGGGGACTCCTACGAGCAGTACTTC

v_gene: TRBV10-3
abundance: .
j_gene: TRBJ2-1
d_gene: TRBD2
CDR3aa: CAIGTGTSGGNNEQFF
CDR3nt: TGTGCCATCGGCACCGGGACTAGCGGGGGTAATAATGAGCAGTTCTTC

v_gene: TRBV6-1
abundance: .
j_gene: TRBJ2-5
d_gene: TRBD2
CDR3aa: CASSAGDRTSGETQYF
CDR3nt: TGTGCCAGCAGTGCTGGGGATCGGACTAGCGGCGAGACCCAGTACTTC

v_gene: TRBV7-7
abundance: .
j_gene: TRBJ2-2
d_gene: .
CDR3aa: CASSSGRDTGELFF
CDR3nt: TGTGCTAGCAGCTCTGGGCGGGACACCGGGGAGCTGTTTTTT

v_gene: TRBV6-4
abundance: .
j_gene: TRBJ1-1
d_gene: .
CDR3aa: CASSLNRNTEAFF
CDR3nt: TGTGCCAGCAGTCTTAACAGGAACACTGAAGCTTTCTTT

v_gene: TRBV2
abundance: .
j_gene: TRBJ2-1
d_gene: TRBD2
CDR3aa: CASRSVAGGKVEQFF
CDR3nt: TGTGCCAGCAGATCGGTAGCGGGGGGGAAGGTTGAGCAGTTCTTC

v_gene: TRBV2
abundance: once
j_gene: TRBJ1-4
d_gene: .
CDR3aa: CASAPTGGGVEKLFF
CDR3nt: TGTGCCAGCGCCCCCACCGGTGGGGGGGTCGAAAAACTGTTTTTT

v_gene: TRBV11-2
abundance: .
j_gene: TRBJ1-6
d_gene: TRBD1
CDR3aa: CASSLSSPGQNSYNSPLHF
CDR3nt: TGTGCCAGCAGCTTATCATCTCCGGGACAGAACTCCTATAATTCACCCCTCCACTTT

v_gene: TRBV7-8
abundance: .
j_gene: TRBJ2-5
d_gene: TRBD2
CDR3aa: CASSLNPAGGQETQYF
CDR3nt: TGTGCCAGCAGCTTAAATCCAGCGGGAGGTCAGGAGACCCAGTACTTC

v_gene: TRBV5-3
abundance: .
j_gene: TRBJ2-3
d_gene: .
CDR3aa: CARSLCIHEERTDTQYF
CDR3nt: TGTGCCAGAAGCTTGTGTATACATGAAGAACGCACAGATACGCAGTATTTT

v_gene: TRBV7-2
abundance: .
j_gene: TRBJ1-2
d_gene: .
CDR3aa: CASSLAGTNYGYTF
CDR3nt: TGTGCCAGCAGCTTAGCAGGGACTAACTATGGCTACACCTTC

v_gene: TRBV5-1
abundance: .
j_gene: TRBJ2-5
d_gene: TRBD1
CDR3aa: CASSEDRPETQYF
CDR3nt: TGCGCCAGCAGCGAGGACAGGCCGGAGACCCAGTACTTC

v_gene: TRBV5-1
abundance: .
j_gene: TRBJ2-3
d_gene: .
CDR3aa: CASSLERTPRADTQYF
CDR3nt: TGCGCCAGCAGCTTGGAACGGACCCCGAGGGCAGATACGCAGTATTTT

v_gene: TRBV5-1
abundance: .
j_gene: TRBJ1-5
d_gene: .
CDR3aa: CASSLEGNNQPQHF
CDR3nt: TGCGCCAGCAGCTTGGAAGGGAACAATCAGCCCCAGCATTTT

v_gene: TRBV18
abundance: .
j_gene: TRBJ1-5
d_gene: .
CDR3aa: CASSLQGTQPQHF
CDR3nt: TGTGCCAGCTCACTTCAGGGGACCCAGCCCCAGCATTTT

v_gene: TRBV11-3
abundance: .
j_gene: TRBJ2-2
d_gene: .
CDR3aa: CASSFRNADTGELFF
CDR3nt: TGTGCCAGCAGCTTTCGGAACGCGGACACCGGGGAGCTGTTTTTT

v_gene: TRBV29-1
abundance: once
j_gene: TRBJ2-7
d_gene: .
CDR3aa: CSVLRDYEQYF
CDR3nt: TGCAGCGTCCTCAGGGACTACGAGCAGTACTTC

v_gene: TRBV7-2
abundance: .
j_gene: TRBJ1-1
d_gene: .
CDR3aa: CASSYQRGRNTEAFF
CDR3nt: TGTGCCAGCAGCTACCAAAGAGGGAGGAACACTGAAGCTTTCTTT

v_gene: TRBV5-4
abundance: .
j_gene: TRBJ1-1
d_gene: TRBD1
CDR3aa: CASSLVGQGHTEAFF
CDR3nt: TGTGCCAGCAGCTTGGTGGGACAGGGGCACACTGAAGCTTTCTTT

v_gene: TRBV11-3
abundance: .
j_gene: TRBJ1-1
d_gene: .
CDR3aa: CASSLYGGTEAFF
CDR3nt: TGTGCCAGCAGCCTTTACGGTGGCACTGAAGCTTTCTTT

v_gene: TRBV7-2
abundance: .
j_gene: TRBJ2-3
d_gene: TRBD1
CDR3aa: CASGGQSTDTQYF
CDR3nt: TGTGCCAGCGGGGGACAGTCCACAGATACGCAGTATTTT

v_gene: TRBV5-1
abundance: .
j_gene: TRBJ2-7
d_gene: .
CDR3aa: CASSSGDTLREQYF
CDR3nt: TGCGCCAGCAGCTCGGGGGACACTCTTCGGGAGCAGTACTTC

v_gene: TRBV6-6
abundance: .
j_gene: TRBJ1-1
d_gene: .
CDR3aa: CASSQGSEAFF
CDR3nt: TGTGCCAGCAGTCAGGGGAGCGAAGCTTTCTTT

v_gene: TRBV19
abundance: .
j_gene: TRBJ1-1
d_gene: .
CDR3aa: CASSMGITLNTEAFF
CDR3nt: TGTGCCAGTAGTATGGGAATCACTTTGAACACTGAAGCTTTCTTT

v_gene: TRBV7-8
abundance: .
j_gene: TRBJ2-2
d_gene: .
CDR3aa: CASRGPGETGELFF
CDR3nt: TGTGCCAGCAGAGGACCAGGGGAAACCGGGGAGCTGTTTTTT

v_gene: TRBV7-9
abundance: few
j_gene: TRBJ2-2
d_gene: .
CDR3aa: CASSFATGYTGELFF
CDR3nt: TGTGCCAGCAGCTTTGCGACAGGATACACCGGGGAGCTGTTTTTT

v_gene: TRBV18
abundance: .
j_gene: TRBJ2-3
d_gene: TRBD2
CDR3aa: CASSPPNSGSSDTQYF
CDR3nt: TGTGCCAGCTCACCACCTAATAGCGGGAGCTCAGATACGCAGTATTTT

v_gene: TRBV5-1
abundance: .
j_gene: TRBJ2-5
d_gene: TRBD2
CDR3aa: CASQAGRGYQETQYF
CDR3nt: TGCGCCTCGCAGGCGGGGAGGGGATACCAAGAGACCCAGTACTTC

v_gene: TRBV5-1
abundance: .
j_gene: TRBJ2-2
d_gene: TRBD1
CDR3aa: CASGPGDRGTGELFF
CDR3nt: TGCGCCAGCGGCCCCGGGGACAGGGGGACCGGGGAGCTGTTTTTT

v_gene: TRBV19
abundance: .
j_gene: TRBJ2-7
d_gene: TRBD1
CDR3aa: CASSGTGVDYEQYF
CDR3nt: TGTGCCAGTAGCGGGACAGGGGTAGACTACGAGCAGTACTTC

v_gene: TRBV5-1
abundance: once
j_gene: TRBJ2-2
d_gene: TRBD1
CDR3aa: CASSLGTGTAGELFF
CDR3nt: TGCGCCAGCAGCTTGGGGACAGGGACGGCCGGGGAGCTGTTTTTT